This T cell receptor (beta chain) appears in the sequencing data of a study of T-cell reconstitution after alpha-beta-depleted transplantation in children. It was with unique molecular identifiers that the TCRbeta library was prepared. TCRdb reprocessed the PCR reads via MiXCR and lists one record per CDR3 protein. The sample has roughly 7,700 distinct CDR3 sequences, about 12% seen once. CDR3 length: 16 amino acids. Germline V gene data show CDR1 as DFQATT and CDR2 as SNEGSKA (reference sequence). The V end was cut by 1 base, the J end by 0 bases, with 13 bases between. This clonotype was seen ten or more times.

V is TRBV20-1 and J is TRBJ2-1, with D perhaps matching TRBD2 (5 bases). Sequencing was performed on PBMCs, mostly from graft donor cells, taken 60 days after TCRalphabeta/CD19-depleted stem cell transplant. The TCR sequence derives from a patient between 2 and 9 years old who had a stem cell transplant for inherited bone marrow failure, so the T cells may come from the graft donor. The CDR3 DNA sequence: TGCAGTGCTAGAGCTCTGGACTCGACCTCCTACAATGAGCAGTTCTTC. Protein sequence: CSARALDSTSYNEQFF.